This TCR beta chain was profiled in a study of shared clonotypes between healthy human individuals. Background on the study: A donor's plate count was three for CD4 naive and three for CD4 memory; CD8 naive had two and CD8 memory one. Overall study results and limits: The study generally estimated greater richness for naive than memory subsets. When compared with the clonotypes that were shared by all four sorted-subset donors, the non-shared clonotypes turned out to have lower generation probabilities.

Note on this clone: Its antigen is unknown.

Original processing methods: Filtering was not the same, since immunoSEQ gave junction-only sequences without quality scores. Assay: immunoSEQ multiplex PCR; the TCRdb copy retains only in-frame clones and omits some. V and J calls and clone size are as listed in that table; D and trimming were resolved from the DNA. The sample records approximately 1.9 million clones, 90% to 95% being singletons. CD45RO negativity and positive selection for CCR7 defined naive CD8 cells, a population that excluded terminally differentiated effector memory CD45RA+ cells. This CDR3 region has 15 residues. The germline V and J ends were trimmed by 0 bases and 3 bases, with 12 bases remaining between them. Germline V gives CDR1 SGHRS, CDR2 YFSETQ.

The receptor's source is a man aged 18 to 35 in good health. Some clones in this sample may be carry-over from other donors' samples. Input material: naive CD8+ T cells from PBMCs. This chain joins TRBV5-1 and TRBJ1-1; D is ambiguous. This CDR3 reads CASSLEGPVYTEAFF. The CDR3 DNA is TGCGCCAGCAGCTTGGAGGGTCCGGTGTACACTGAAGCTTTCTTT.